This TCR beta chain comes out of a study of shared clonotypes between healthy human individuals. Overall study results and limits: Investigators expected sequencing depth to affect clonotype sharing among donors.

V dropped 11 bases and J dropped 1 base, with 17 bases sitting between them. CDR1 and CDR2 (germline): MNHNY, SVGAGI (reference sequence). The CDR3 has 15 residues. On this clone itself: Its antigen is as yet unknown.

Using immunoSEQ multiplex PCR, the repertoire was profiled, and TCRdb retains in-frame clones only, with some absent. The repertoire has approximately 2.1 million clones, 85% to 95% of them found once; the top ten carry 0.39%. Sequencing input: naive CD4+ T cells from PBMCs. Subset of the sample: CD45RA+ positively selected. The TCR sequence derives from a man between 18 and 29 years old in good health. Some clones in this sample may be carry-over from other donors' samples. The rearrangement links TRBV6-6 to TRBJ1-4; D might be TRBD1 (6 bases). The CDR3 reads CAAWDTDGTNEKLFF. The CDR3 nucleotides read TGTGCCGCATGGGACACGGACGGAACTAATGAAAAACTGTTTTTT.